This T cell receptor beta chain came from a study of cytomegalovirus exposure and HLA in healthy donors. Germline CDR1 reads SGHTA; CDR2 reads FQGTGA. Trimming shortened V by 4 bases and J by 4 bases, and 10 bases separated the two germline ends. This CDR3 is 13 amino acids long. PCR was performed using 60 Vbeta and 13 Jbeta primers. Assay: immunoSEQ multiplex PCR; the TCRdb copy retains only in-frame clones and omits some. Of 110,000 to 150,000 clones detected, roughly 65% appear once; the ten largest clones hold roughly 4.7%. Study-level findings and limits: Reports indicate that TCR beta sequences accurately predicted the HLA-A and HLA-B alleles of most subjects. A later analysis revealed that TCR association rates differed between HLA loci, peaking at DRB1 and bottoming out at HLA-C. Several of the most significant clusters were apparently associated with common viral pathogens in a later analysis.

With regard to this clone: Its specificity is not known.

The chain employs TRBV7-3 and TRBJ2-5, with a possible D match to TRBD2 (6 bases). The sequencing sample was made of PBMCs. This receptor was taken from a man aged 60-69 years in good health and CMV-seronegative. This CDR3 is CASSSGLGETQYF. CDR3 nucleotides: TGTGCCAGCAGCTCGGGACTCGGAGAGACCCAGTACTTC.